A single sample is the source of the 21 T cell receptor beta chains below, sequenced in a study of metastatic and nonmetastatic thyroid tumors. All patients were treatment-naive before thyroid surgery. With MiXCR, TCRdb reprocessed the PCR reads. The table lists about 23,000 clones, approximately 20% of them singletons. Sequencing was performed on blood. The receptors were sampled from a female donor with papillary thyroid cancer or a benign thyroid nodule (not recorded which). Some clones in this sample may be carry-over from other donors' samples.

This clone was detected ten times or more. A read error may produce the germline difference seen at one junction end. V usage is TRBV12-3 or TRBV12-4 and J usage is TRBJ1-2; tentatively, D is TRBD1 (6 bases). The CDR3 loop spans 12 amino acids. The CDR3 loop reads CAGSYRGNGYTF. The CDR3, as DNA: TGTGCCGGCAGTTATAGGGGGAATGGCTACACCTTC.

The CDR3 spells CASSEWASGHNEQFF. The CDR3 region has the DNA TGTGCCAGCAGTGAATGGGCTAGCGGACACAATGAGCAGTTCTTC. The chain joins TRBV6-1 to TRBJ2-1; 7 bases fit TRBD2. This CDR3 has 15 amino acids. CDR1 and CDR2 (germline): MNHNS, SASEGT. Trimming at V came to 2 bases and at J to 5 bases, leaving 6 bases not matched to a gene.

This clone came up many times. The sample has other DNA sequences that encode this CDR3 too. The CDR3 nucleotides are TGTGCCAGCAGTTTATGGCGCAGCACTGAAGCTTTCTTT. Its translation: CASSLWRSTEAFF. The chain employs TRBV12-3 or TRBV12-4 and TRBJ1-1; D is undetermined. There are 13 residues in the CDR3. Deletions cut 2 bases from V and 4 bases from J, with 8 bases between.

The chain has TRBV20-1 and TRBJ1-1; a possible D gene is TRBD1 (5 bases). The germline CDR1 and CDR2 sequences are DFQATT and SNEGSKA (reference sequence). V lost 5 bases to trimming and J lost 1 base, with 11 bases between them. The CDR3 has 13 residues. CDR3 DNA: TGCAGTGCTTTTCGACAGCCGAACACTGAAGCTTTCTTT. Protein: CSAFRQPNTEAFF.

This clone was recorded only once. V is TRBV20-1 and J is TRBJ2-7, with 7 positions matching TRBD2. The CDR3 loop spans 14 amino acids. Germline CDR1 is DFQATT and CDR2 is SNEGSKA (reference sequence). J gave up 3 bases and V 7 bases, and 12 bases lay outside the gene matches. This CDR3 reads CSVRGLPLLYEQYF. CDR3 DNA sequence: TGCAGTGTTCGGGGACTACCGCTCCTCTACGAGCAGTACTTC.

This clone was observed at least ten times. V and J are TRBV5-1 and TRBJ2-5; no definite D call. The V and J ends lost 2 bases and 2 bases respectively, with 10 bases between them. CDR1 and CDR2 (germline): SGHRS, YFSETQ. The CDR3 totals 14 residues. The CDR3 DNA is TGCGCCAGCAGCTTAGAGGACGCACAAGAGACCCAGTACTTC. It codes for CASSLEDAQETQYF. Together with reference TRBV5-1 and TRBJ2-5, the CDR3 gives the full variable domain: KAGVTQTPRYLIKTRGQQVTLSCSPISGHRSVSWYQQTPGQGLQFLFEYFSETQRNKGNFPGRFSGRQFSNSRSEMNVSTLELGDSALYLCASSLEDAQETQYFGPGTRLLVL.

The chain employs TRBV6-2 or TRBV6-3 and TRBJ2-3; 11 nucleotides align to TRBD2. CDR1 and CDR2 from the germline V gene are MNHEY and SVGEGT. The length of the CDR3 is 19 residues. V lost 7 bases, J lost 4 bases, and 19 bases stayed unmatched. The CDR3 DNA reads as TGTGCCAGCACCGGAGGCGGGTCTAGCGGGGGGCCCAGCCCAGATACGCAGTATTTT. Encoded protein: CASTGGGSSGGPSPDTQYF.

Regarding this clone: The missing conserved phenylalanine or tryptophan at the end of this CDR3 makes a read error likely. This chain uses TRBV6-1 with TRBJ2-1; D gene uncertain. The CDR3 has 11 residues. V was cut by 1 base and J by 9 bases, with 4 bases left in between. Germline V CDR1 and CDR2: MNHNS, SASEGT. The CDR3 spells CASSEVSEQFV. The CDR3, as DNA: TGTGCCAGCAGTGAAGTTTCTGAGCAGTTCGTC.

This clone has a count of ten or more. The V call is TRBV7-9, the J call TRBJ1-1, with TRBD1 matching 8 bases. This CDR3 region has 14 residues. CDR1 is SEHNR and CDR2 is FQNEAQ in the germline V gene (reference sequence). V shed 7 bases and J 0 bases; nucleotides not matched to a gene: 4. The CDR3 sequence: CASTLGQVNTEAFF. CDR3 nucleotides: TGTGCCAGCACCCTGGGACAGGTGAACACTGAAGCTTTCTTT.

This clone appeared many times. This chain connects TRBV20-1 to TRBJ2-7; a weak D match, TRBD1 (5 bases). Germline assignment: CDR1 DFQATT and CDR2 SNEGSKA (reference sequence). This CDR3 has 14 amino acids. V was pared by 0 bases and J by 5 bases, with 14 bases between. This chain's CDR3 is CSARDLGRADEQYF. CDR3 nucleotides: TGCAGTGCTAGAGATCTGGGCAGGGCGGACGAGCAGTACTTC.

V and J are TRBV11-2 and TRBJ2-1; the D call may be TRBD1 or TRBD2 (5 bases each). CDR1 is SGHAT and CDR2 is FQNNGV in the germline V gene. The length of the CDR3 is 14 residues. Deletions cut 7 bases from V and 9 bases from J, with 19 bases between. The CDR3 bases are TGTGCCAGCACATGGCCGTTAGGGACGGTTGAGCAGTTCTTC. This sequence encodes CASTWPLGTVEQFF.

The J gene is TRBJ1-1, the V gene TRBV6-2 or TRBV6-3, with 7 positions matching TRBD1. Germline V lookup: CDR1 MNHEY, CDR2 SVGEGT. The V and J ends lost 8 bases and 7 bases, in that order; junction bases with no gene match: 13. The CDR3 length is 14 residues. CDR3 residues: CASGRTGPRGEAFF. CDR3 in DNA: TGTGCCAGCGGCCGGACAGGCCCACGGGGTGAAGCTTTCTTT.

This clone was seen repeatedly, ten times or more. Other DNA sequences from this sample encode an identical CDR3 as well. CDR3 in amino acids: CASSAPHSGTGELFF. The CDR3 DNA reads as TGTGCCAGCAGCGCCCCCCATTCCGGCACCGGGGAGCTGTTTTTT. The chain carries TRBV7-2 and TRBJ2-2, with D uncertain. V dropped 5 bases and J dropped 4 bases, with 14 bases sitting between them. Germline V gene data show CDR1 as SGHTA and CDR2 as FQGNSA. CDR3 length equals 15 residues. The variable domain in full, with the rest retrieved from reference TRBV7-2 and TRBJ2-2, is GAGVSQSPSNKVTEKGKDVELRCDPISGHTALYWYRQSLGQGLEFLIYFQGNSAPDKSGLPSDRFSAERTGGSVSTLTIQRTQQEDSAVYLCASSAPHSGTGELFFGEGSRLTVL.

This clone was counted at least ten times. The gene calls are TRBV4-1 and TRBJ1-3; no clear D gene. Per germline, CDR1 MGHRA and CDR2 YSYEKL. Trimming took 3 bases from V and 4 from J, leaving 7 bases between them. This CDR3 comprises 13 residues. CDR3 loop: CASSQTRGNTIYF. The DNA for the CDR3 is TGCGCCAGCAGCCAGACCAGGGGAAACACCATATATTTT.

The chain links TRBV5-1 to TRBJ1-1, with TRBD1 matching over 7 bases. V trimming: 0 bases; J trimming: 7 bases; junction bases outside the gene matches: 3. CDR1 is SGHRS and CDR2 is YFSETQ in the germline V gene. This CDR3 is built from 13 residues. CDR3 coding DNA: TGCGCCAGCAGCTTGGATGGACAGGTTGAAGCTTTCTTT. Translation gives CASSLDGQVEAFF.

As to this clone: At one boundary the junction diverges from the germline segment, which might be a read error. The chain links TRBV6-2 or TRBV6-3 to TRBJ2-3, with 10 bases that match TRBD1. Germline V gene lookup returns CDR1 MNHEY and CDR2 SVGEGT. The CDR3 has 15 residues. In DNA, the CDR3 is TGTGCCAGCAGTAGGGTGGACAGGGGGACAGTTACGCAGTATTTT. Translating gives CASSRVDRGTVTQYF.

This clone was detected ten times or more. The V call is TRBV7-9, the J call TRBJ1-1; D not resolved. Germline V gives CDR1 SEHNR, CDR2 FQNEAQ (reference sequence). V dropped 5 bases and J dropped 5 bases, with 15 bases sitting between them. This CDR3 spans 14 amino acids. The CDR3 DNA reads TGTGCCAGCAGCCAGAATAACGGTAGGACTGAAGCTTTCTTT. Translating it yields CASSQNNGRTEAFF.

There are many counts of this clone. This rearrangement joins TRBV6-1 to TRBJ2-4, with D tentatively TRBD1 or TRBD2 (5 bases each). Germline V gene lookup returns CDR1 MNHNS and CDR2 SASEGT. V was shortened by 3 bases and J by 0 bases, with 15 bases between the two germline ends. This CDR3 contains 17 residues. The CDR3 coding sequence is TGTGCCAGCAGTGACGTCCCGGGACGTCTAGCCAAAAACATTCAGTACTTC. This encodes CASSDVPGRLAKNIQYF.

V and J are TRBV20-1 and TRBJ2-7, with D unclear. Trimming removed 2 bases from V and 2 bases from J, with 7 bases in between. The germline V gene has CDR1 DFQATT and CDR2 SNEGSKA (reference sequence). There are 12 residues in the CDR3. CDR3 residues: CSARRTTYEQYF. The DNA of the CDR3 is TGCAGTGCTAGAAGAACCACCTACGAGCAGTACTTC.

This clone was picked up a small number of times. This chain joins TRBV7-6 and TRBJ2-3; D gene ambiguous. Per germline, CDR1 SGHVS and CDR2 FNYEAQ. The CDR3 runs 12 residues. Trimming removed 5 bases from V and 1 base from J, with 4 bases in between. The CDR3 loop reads CASSQCTDTQYF. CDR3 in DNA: TGTGCCAGCAGCCAGTGCACAGATACGCAGTATTTT.

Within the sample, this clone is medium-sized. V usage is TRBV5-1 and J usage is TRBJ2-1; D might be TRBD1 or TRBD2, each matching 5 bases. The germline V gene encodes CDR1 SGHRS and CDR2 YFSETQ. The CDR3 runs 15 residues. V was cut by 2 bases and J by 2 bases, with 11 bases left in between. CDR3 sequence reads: CASSFSGATYNEQFF. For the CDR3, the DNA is TGCGCCAGCAGCTTTTCCGGGGCAACCTACAATGAGCAGTTCTTC.